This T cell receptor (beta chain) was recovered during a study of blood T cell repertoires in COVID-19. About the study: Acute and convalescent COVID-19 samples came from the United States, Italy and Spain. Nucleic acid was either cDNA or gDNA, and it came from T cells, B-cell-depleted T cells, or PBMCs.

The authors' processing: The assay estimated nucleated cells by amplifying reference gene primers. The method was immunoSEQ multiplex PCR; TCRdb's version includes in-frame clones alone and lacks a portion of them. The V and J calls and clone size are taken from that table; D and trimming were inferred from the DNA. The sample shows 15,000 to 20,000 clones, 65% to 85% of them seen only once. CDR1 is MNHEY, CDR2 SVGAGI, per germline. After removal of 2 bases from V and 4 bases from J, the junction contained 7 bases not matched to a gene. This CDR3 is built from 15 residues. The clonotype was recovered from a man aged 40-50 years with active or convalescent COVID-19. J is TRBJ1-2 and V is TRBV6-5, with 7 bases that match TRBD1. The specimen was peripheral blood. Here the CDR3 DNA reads TGTGCCAGCAGTTACATGCGACAGGGCCCCTATGGCTACACCTTC. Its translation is CASSYMRQGPYGYTF.